This TCR beta chain was sequenced in a study of shared clonotypes between healthy human individuals (TCRdb year 2020). In the study overall: The cohort included three men and two women between 18 and 49 years of age. To estimate repertoire size and how much clonotypes are shared between individuals, the study performed deep sequencing of blood TCR repertoires from five healthy adults. Per donor, three plates each were used for CD4 naive and CD4 memory, two for CD8 naive, and one for CD8 memory. Per donor, leukapheresis produced somewhere between about 0.9 and 10 billion PBMCs. To increase sequencing depth and limit assay-specific biases, TCR repertoire library preparation and sequencing were carried out by different laboratories using diverse techniques.

Using the deep immunoSEQ assay, multiplex PCR amplified TCR CDR3 regions from genomic DNA. Genomic DNA extracted from each cell subset was distributed evenly over all wells of several immunoSEQ 96-well plates, and each plate served as one replicate. For sorted subsets, approximately 190 ng genomic DNA, equal to about 30,000 T cell genomes, was loaded into each replicate PCR. Purified libraries were measured with a Qubit 3.0 fluorometer, size-checked on a Bioanalyzer 2100, and measured again with the KAPA Library Quantification kit. Every immunoSEQ 96-well plate was sequenced on a dedicated single-read 150-cycle Illumina NextSeq 550 flow cell. As for the original processing: The immunoSEQ output contained only junctional sequences without quality scores, so filtering could not match that applied to full-length reads. To assign V/J genes and CDR3, sequences were annotated using PyIR, a Python wrapper for IgBLAST v1.9, with IMGT germline references. Reads with weak V/J assignments (E-value above 1e-6), missing CDR3, stop codons, out-of-frame junctions, or ambiguous translated residues were removed. V3J clonotypes were defined by identical inferred V gene, J gene, and CDR3 amino acid sequence. To compute the percentage overlap between repertoires, the number of shared unique clonotypes was divided by the size of the smaller repertoire. Three approaches were used to assess repertoire richness: RTK rarefaction, the Chao1 estimator, and Recon v2.1 estimates of unobserved clonotypes. For all TCRbeta clonotypes obtained by the gDNA method from a handful of donors, generation probabilities were computed with OLGA. TCRdb provides this immuneACCESS table in a form limited to in-frame rearrangements. Some clones are lacking; in checked studies, under half of them reflect an unresolved V gene, and why the rest are absent is not known. The DNA was the basis for D and trimming; V, J and clone size are from that table. Recorded for this sample are millions of clones; 90% to 95% of them occurred a single time. The ten largest clonotypes hold more than 0.12% of the sample.

Concerning this clone itself: This clone's antigen is unknown. Nothing much larger sits one base from this clone, and base qualities are not available.

There are 14 amino acids in the CDR3, from cysteine to phenylalanine inclusive. The kept DNA is CDR3 alone, 42 bases in frame from the first base. V and J are trimmed by 4 bases and 7 bases, and the gene matches miss 3 bases of the junction. Per the germline V gene (reference sequence), SGHKS is the CDR1 and YYEKEE is the CDR2. Donors were healthy HIV-negative adults with no recently reported acute infections or vaccinations. Every donor was a Caucasian adult residing in Nashville, Tennessee, USA. Magnetic negative selection was used to enrich CD4+ T cells, after which naive cells were positively selected on CD45RA and the negative fraction became the memory subset. Blood was obtained by leukapheresis, after which PBMCs were separated by Ficoll-Histopaque density gradient centrifugation and cryopreserved in liquid nitrogen vapor phase. Purity and quantity of every magnetically sorted T cell population were checked by analytical flow cytometry. Each sorted fraction had its genomic DNA isolated and then quantified by UV absorbance on a Nanodrop 2000c.

The paper's findings and limits, for the study overall: Compared with non-shared clonotypes, the clonotypes found in all four sorted-subset donors had higher generation probabilities. Because the study included only a small number of donors, the genetic and exposure-history diversity represented was limited. Even with the large sequencing depth, rarefaction of the sorted-subset datasets indicated that sequencing was incomplete. Across a handful of donors, approximately 4.6% of naive CD4, approximately 3.6% of naive CD8, approximately 2.5% of memory CD4, and approximately 0.4% of memory CD8 clonotypes were shared. Only blood was sampled, and tissue TCR repertoires likely differ from those in blood. Pairwise subsampling indicated that sequencing depth was expected to affect the degree of clonotype sharing among donors. Naive subsets generally had larger estimated clonotype richness than memory subsets did.

The V and J genes are TRBV5-5 and TRBJ1-6; the junction holds 9 bases that match TRBD1. The sample comprised naive CD4+ T cells sorted from blood. This specimen's cell subset or site label, per the study, means: CD45RA+ positively selected. The sequence came from a young man in good health. The DNA is as follows: TGTGCCAGCAGCCCGGGGACAGGGAATTCACCCCTCCACTTT. Translated, this is CASSPGTGNSPLHF.